This is a list of T cell receptor beta chains from one sample in a study of early T cells in non-severe SARS-CoV-2 infection. TCRdb analysed the 5' RACE reads with MiXCR anew, one entry per CDR3 protein. Seen here are 54,000 or so distinct CDR3 sequences, over 10% observed once, and the top ten hold less than 6%. The sequencing input was whole blood. All receptors come from an adult who was a healthcare worker with PCR-confirmed SARS-CoV-2 infection or an uninfected control (not recorded which). Each CDR3 is given with its conserved first and last residue. A D gene is named only where the DNA matches it firmly. Clone size is shown for a subset of rows, as once, few, many or a class of expanded clone.

d_gene,abundance,v_gene,j_gene,CDR3nt,CDR3aa
-,many,TRBV4-3,TRBJ1-1,TGCGCCAGCAGCCAAGACACCGGGTCGGGACGAGAAGCTTTCTTT,CASSQDTGSGREAFF
TRBD1,many,TRBV5-1,TRBJ2-7,TGCGCCAGCAGCTGGGACAGGGCAACCTACGAGCAGTACTTC,CASSWDRATYEQYF
-,few,TRBV2,TRBJ2-3,TGTGCCAGCAGTGAACCCACAGATACGCAGTATTTT,CASSEPTDTQYF
TRBD2,-,TRBV6-1,TRBJ2-5,TGTGCCAGCAGTTACTTAGCTAGCGGGGGCCTCCAAGAGACCCAGTACTTC,CASSYLASGGLQETQYF
-,-,TRBV18,TRBJ2-3,TGTGCCAGCTCACCAAGTTCATCTCCCACAGATACGCAGTATTTT,CASSPSSSPTDTQYF
TRBD1,few,TRBV5-1,TRBJ2-3,TGCGCCAGCAGCTTGAAGGGGGCAGGGGATACGCAGTATTTT,CASSLKGAGDTQYF
-,-,TRBV18,TRBJ2-3,TGTGCCAGCTCACTCACAGCGGATTCCAGCACAGATACGCAGTATTTT,CASSLTADSSTDTQYF
-,many,TRBV6-6,TRBJ1-1,TGTGCCAGCAGTTACTCGGTGCTTCCCCACACTGAAGCTTTCTTT,CASSYSVLPHTEAFF
-,many,TRBV29-1,TRBJ2-3,TGCAGCGTTGAAGATACGGGGAAGAGGACGCGGGATACGCAGTATTTT,CSVEDTGKRTRDTQYF
-,many,TRBV5-1,TRBJ1-1,TGCGCCAGCAGCTTGCGGACGGACACTGAAGCTTTCTTT,CASSLRTDTEAFF
-,many,TRBV29-1,TRBJ2-5,TGCAGCGTCGAGTTGATGCGTGAGGGGTACTTC,CSVELMREGYF
-,many,TRBV7-2,TRBJ1-1,TGTGCCAGCGCTACGCGGACTGAAGCTTTCTTT,CASATRTEAFF
-,-,TRBV7-2,TRBJ2-7,TGTGCCAGCAGCTGGCGGGGACCGTCCTACGAGCAGTACTTC,CASSWRGPSYEQYF
TRBD1,few,TRBV7-9,TRBJ2-7,TGTGCCAGCAGCTTAGCACCGGGACAGGCCTTCTGGCAGTACTTC,CASSLAPGQAFWQYF
TRBD2,-,TRBV5-4,TRBJ2-2,TGTGCCAGCAGCTACAAGCCGGGACTAGGGGCCGGGGAGCTGTTTTTT,CASSYKPGLGAGELFF
-,many,TRBV5-1,TRBJ2-5,TGCGCCAGCAGAAGTTGGGAGACCCAGTACTTC,CASRSWETQYF
-,few,TRBV10-3,TRBJ2-2,TGTGCCATCAAAGCGACTAGTGTGTCCGGGGAGCTGTTTTTT,CAIKATSVSGELFF
-,many,TRBV6-5,TRBJ2-2,TGTGCCAGCCAGGAGGGGAACACCGGGGAGCTGTTTTTT,CASQEGNTGELFF
-,few,TRBV27,TRBJ2-1,TGTGCCAGCAGTGTGGAAGGTTGGGGATACAATGAGCAGTTCTTC,CASSVEGWGYNEQFF
-,-,TRBV18,TRBJ2-3,TGTGCCAGCTCACCAGTTCCCGACCAGGGGTTAGATACGCAGTATTTT,CASSPVPDQGLDTQYF
-,many,TRBV18,TRBJ1-5,TGTGCCAGCTCACCCGACAGTGGCCAGCCCCAGCATTTT,CASSPDSGQPQHF
-,many,TRBV7-2,TRBJ2-7,TGTGCCAGCAGCCGGGACCCCGACTACGAGCAGTACTTC,CASSRDPDYEQYF
-,-,TRBV29-1,TRBJ1-1,TGCAGCGCCATGCCGGGACAAGGGAGAGGAGGCACTGAAGCTTTCTTT,CSAMPGQGRGGTEAFF
TRBD1,many,TRBV10-1,TRBJ1-1,TGCGCCAGCAGTAACACGCCGGGACAGGGAGAGACTGAAGCTTTCTTT,CASSNTPGQGETEAFF
-,many,TRBV5-1,TRBJ1-1,TGCGCCAGCAGCTTGGACACTGAAGCTTTCTTT,CASSLDTEAFF